This T cell receptor beta chain comes out of a study of blood T cell repertoires in COVID-19. Overall study: The United States, Italy and Spain provided the acute and convalescent COVID-19 samples. The analysed material was cDNA or gDNA that came from T cells, B-cell-depleted T cells, or PBMCs.

The germline gives CDR1 SGHRS, CDR2 YFSETQ. Trimming shortened V by 6 bases and J by 1 base, and 13 bases separated the two germline ends. The CDR3 spans 14 residues. Methods used by the authors: Amplifying reference gene primers gave estimates of nucleated cell counts. Clones were sequenced by immunoSEQ multiplex PCR, and TCRdb holds only the in-frame ones, with some missing. That table is the source of V, J and clone size, and D and trimming were worked out from the DNA. The sample carries 200,000 to 250,000 clones, 70% to 90% recorded once. The rearrangement uses TRBV5-1 and TRBJ1-1; D perhaps matches TRBD1 (6 bases). The sequencing input was peripheral blood. This TCR was recovered from a woman between 18 and 29 years old who had recovered from COVID-19. Here the CDR3 reads CASNLATGNTEAFF. CDR3 in DNA: TGCGCCAGCAACCTCGCGACAGGGAACACTGAAGCTTTCTTT. The variable domain in full, with the rest retrieved from reference TRBV5-1 and TRBJ1-1, is KAGVTQTPRYLIKTRGQQVTLSCSPISGHRSVSWYQQTPGQGLQFLFEYFSETQRNKGNFPGRFSGRQFSNSRSEMNVSTLELGDSALYLCASNLATGNTEAFFGQGTRLTVV.